The 8 T cell receptor beta chains presented below share a single source sample, sequenced in a study of response to subunit inactivated influenza vaccine. Via MiXCR, TCRdb re-called the RT-PCR reads, giving one row per CDR3 protein. The table includes 600,000 to 850,000 distinct CDR3 sequences, 14% detected once. The material sequenced was PBMCs from blood, taken around two weeks before vaccination. The source is a man over 45 who received an inactivated influenza vaccine.

There are many counts of this clonotype. This rearrangement joins TRBV28 to TRBJ2-3, with D possibly matching TRBD2 (7 bases). The V end lost 1 base, the J end lost 0 bases, and 17 bases lay between the germline ends. The CDR3 totals 18 residues. Germline values: CDR1 MDHEN, CDR2 SYDVKM. CDR3 loop: CASSLFGGGRGSTDTQYF. The CDR3, as DNA: TGTGCCAGCAGTTTATTTGGGGGGGGCCGGGGGAGCACAGATACGCAGTATTTT.

This clonotype was recorded at least ten times. The V gene is TRBV3-1, the J gene TRBJ2-3, with D uncertain. Trimming shortened V by 3 bases and J by 2 bases, and 6 bases separated the two germline ends. Germline V gives CDR1 LGHDT, CDR2 YNNKEL (reference sequence). The CDR3 spans 13 residues. The CDR3 DNA reads TGTGCCAGCAGCCATAGCTACACAGATACGCAGTATTTT. Translating it yields CASSHSYTDTQYF.

This clonotype was seen at least ten times. The CDR3 loop is CSVRESYDNEQFF. The CDR3 DNA follows: TGCAGCGTAAGGGAGTCCTACGACAATGAGCAGTTCTTC. This sequence joins TRBV29-1 and TRBJ2-1, with D perhaps TRBD2 (5 bases). Germline V gene sequence: CDR1 SQVTM, CDR2 ANQGSEA. Trimming stripped 6 bases from V and 5 bases from J, with 14 bases between. The CDR3 covers 13 residues.

In its sample, this clonotype was seen a few times. This chain joins TRBV30 and TRBJ1-1; D gene unclear. This CDR3 contains 10 residues. Germline CDR1 and CDR2: GTSNPN and SVGIG (reference sequence). V lost 5 bases to trimming and J lost 10 bases, with 11 bases between them. In DNA form, the CDR3 reads TGTGCCTGGGGTTTAGCGGGAGCTTTCTTT. Its translation is CAWGLAGAFF.

This clonotype turned up a few times. V is TRBV7-2 and J is TRBJ2-3, with D possibly matching TRBD2 (5 bases). V dropped 5 bases and J dropped 2 bases, with 11 bases sitting between them. Germline values: CDR1 SGHTA, CDR2 FQGNSA. The CDR3 has 14 residues. The CDR3 is CASSPPGLTDTQYF. Written as DNA, the CDR3 is TGTGCCAGCAGCCCCCCAGGACTCACAGATACGCAGTATTTT. Using reference TRBV7-2 and TRBJ2-3 for the parts outside the CDR3, the full variable domain is GAGVSQSPSNKVTEKGKDVELRCDPISGHTALYWYRQSLGQGLEFLIYFQGNSAPDKSGLPSDRFSAERTGGSVSTLTIQRTQQEDSAVYLCASSPPGLTDTQYFGPGTRLTVL.

This clonotype occurred many times. The rearrangement joins TRBV18 to TRBJ2-5; D is ambiguous. The CDR3 loop spans 15 amino acids. Trimming removed 0 bases at V and 4 bases at J, with 12 bases between. Germline V gives CDR1 KGHSH, CDR2 LQKENI. The CDR3 DNA reads as TGTGCCAGCTCACCACCGGAACAGTACGGAGAGACCCAGTACTTC. Its translation: CASSPPEQYGETQYF.

This clonotype was counted at least ten times. The V and J genes are TRBV27 and TRBJ2-3, with 7 bases fitting TRBD1. The V and J ends lost 5 bases and 3 bases, in that order; junction bases with no gene match: 5. The CDR3 contains 14 residues. CDR1 and CDR2 (germline): MNHEY, SMNVEV (reference sequence). The CDR3 sequence is CASSPRRGTDTQYF. The CDR3 DNA is TGTGCCAGCAGTCCCCGCAGGGGGACAGATACGCAGTATTTT.

The table lists this clonotype with many counts. V and J are TRBV28 and TRBJ2-7, with 8 nucleotides matching TRBD1. The CDR3 sequence is 14 residues long. The V and J ends lost 3 bases and 7 bases, in that order; junction bases with no gene match: 8. CDR1 and CDR2 (germline): MDHEN, SYDVKM. This chain's CDR3 is CASSLDRAMREQYF. DNA of the CDR3: TGTGCCAGCAGTTTGGACAGGGCGATGAGAGAGCAGTACTTC.